This entry features one T cell receptor (beta chain) sequence. Its antigen is unidentified. These data originate in a study of T cell responses to AZD1222 COVID-19 vaccine. The study's findings and limits: After the peak T cell response, and only then, were repertoires sampled. White British people made up most donors, females outnumbered males, and clonal diversity was possibly underestimated.

V gave up 7 bases and J gave up 2 bases, with 15 bases separating them. This CDR3 spans 15 amino acids. Germline V lookup: CDR1 MNHEY, CDR2 SVGAGI. TCRdb keeps only in-frame clones here, not all; method: immunoSEQ multiplex PCR. Of around 100,000 clones detected, approximately 91% appear once; the ten largest clones hold approximately 19%. The chain is built from TRBV6-5 and TRBJ1-5; tentatively, D is TRBD1 (5 bases). The starting material was peripheral blood, obtained on day 0 of AZD1222 vaccination. The sequence came from an adult in good health. The CDR3 DNA follows: TGTGCCAGCAACGGGGCAGCTCGAGGCAATCAGCCCCAGCATTTT. Amino acid sequence: CASNGAARGNQPQHF.